This entry is about one T cell receptor beta chain. What it binds is unknown. This sample stems from a study of long-term antiretroviral therapy in people with HIV. Regarding the study as a whole: Drawn between about 2004 and 2018, the blood was possibly obtained under older ART regimens. Comparison with controls showed narrower CDR3 length ranges in HIV repertoires.

Running of the v3.0 immunoSEQ assay took place at survey level. Clones were read by immunoSEQ multiplex PCR, and TCRdb kept only the in-frame ones, dropping some. The sample records 30,000 to 40,000 clones, around 97% being singletons. V lost 5 bases and J 5 bases, leaving 9 bases between the germline ends. Germline V gene data show CDR1 as MNHNY and CDR2 as SVGAGI (reference sequence). The CDR3 runs to 12 residues. The genes are TRBV6-6 and TRBJ1-1; D is undetermined. The material was unsorted PBMCs, obtained 6.9 years after starting antiretroviral therapy. This sequence was found in a man in his thirties or forties with HIV. CDR3 DNA: TGTGCCAGCAGTCCCCTTGGGACTGAAGCTTTCTTT. Amino acids: CASSPLGTEAFF.